The 9 T cell receptor beta chains given below trace back to one sample, sequenced in a study of blood T cell repertoires in COVID-19. Assay: immunoSEQ multiplex PCR; the TCRdb copy retains only in-frame clones and omits some. The table records 250,000 to 300,000 clones, more than 65% of them present only once. Sequencing was done on a sample of peripheral blood. Source of these receptors: a young woman with acute or convalescent COVID-19.

The chain is built from TRBV4-3 and TRBJ2-2; tentatively, D is TRBD1 (6 bases). Germline V gene data show CDR1 as LGHNA and CDR2 as YSLEER. The V gene lost 5 bases and the J gene lost 2 bases, with 12 bases spanning the gap. This CDR3 spans 15 amino acids. CDR3 loop: CASSTGHRNTGELFF. DNA of the CDR3: TGCGCCAGCAGCACGGGACACAGAAACACCGGGGAGCTGTTTTTT.

This clone was found once. V is TRBV10-2 and J is TRBJ1-2, with D possibly matching TRBD1 (5 bases). The V gene lost 0 bases and the J gene lost 5 bases, with 16 bases spanning the gap. The CDR3 loop spans 16 amino acids. Germline V CDR1 and CDR2: WSHSY, SAAADI. CDR3 sequence: CASSESIREGGYGYTF. The CDR3 DNA is TGCGCCAGCAGTGAGTCGATCAGGGAGGGCGGATATGGCTACACCTTC.

The J gene is TRBJ2-2, the V gene TRBV13, with 9 positions matching TRBD1. Germline V lookup: CDR1 PRHDT, CDR2 FYEKMQ (reference sequence). J lost 0 bases, V lost 5 bases, and 10 bases had no gene match. The CDR3 has 18 amino acids. The CDR3 region is CASSPMPGQGPNTGELFF. CDR3 DNA: TGTGCCAGCAGCCCTATGCCGGGACAGGGCCCGAACACCGGGGAGCTGTTTTTT.

CDR3 DNA: TGTGCCAGCTCATCAAGGACATTACAGGGCGGGGAGCTGTTTTTT. Encoded protein: CASSSRTLQGGELFF. The chain is built from TRBV18 and TRBJ2-2, with D maybe TRBD1 (6 bases). The CDR3 totals 15 residues. Trimming pared 5 bases from V and 7 bases from J, leaving 17 bases between. Germline assignment: CDR1 KGHSH and CDR2 LQKENI.

The CDR3 DNA is TGTGCCAGCAGCTTAGCGGGACAGTACAATGAGCAGTTCTTC. Its protein product is CASSLAGQYNEQFF. The genes are TRBV7-2 and TRBJ2-1, with 7 nucleotides matching TRBD1. V lost 0 bases to trimming and J lost 4 bases; unmatched junction nucleotides: 0. The germline gives CDR1 SGHTA, CDR2 FQGNSA. CDR3 length: 14 residues.

The rearrangement joins TRBV7-2 to TRBJ2-5, with 12 bases identical to TRBD2. The germline gives CDR1 SGHTA, CDR2 FQGNSA. The V segment lost 2 bases and the J segment 5 bases; nucleotides outside the gene matches: 15. The CDR3 consists of 19 residues. Here the CDR3 DNA reads TGTGCCAGCAGCTTATTGTTGGAGTGGACTAGCGGGATTTGGGAGACCCAGTACTTC. Translating it yields CASSLLLEWTSGIWETQYF.

The chain employs TRBV7-2 and TRBJ2-1, with TRBD2 identical over 13 bases. The V gene end was trimmed by 5 bases and the J gene end by 9 bases; junction bases not matched to a gene: 10. CDR1 and CDR2 from the germline V gene are SGHTA and FQGNSA. The CDR3 is made up of 16 amino acids. CDR3 bases: TGTGCCAGCAGCCCCAGGACTAGCGGGAGTTTGGGTGAGCAGTTCTTC. Protein product: CASSPRTSGSLGEQFF.

V gene TRBV11-1 combines with J gene TRBJ1-1; possible D gene TRBD1, 5 bases. CDR3 length equals 14 residues. Trimming removed 3 bases at V and 0 bases at J, with 8 bases between. Germline loops: CDR1 SGHAT, CDR2 FQDESV (reference sequence). CDR3 sequence: CASSLEGVNTEAFF. CDR3 sequence (DNA): TGTGCCAGCAGCTTGGAAGGGGTGAACACTGAAGCTTTCTTT. The entire variable domain, with the rest obtained from reference TRBV11-1 and TRBJ1-1, is as follows: EAEVAQSPRYKITEKSQAVAFWCDPISGHATLYWYRQILGQGPELLVQFQDESVVDDSQLPKDRFSAERLKGVDSTLKIQPAELGDSAMYLCASSLEGVNTEAFFGQGTRLTVV.

This clone appeared a few times. V and J are TRBV6-2 or TRBV6-3 and TRBJ2-7, with unresolved D. V was clipped by 4 bases and J by 7 bases, with 14 bases between them. Germline V gene sequence: CDR1 MNHEY, CDR2 SVGEGT. The CDR3 covers 13 residues. The CDR3, as DNA: TGTGCCAGCAGTTCCGGGTGGCCGAGTGAGCAGTACTTC. It specifies CASSSGWPSEQYF.